These 20 T cell receptor beta chains came from one sample sequenced in a study of cytomegalovirus exposure and HLA in healthy donors. PCR employed 60 Vbeta and 13 Jbeta primers. Produced via immunoSEQ multiplex PCR; TCRdb's table is partial and in-frame only. The sample has approximately 150,000 clones, roughly 80% seen once. The source material was PBMCs. These receptors came from a man aged 25-45 years in good health and CMV-seropositive.

The chain links TRBV6-5 to TRBJ2-1, with TRBD1 matching over 8 bases. CDR3 length: 16 amino acids. Germline lookup yields CDR1 MNHEY and CDR2 SVGAGI. Losses at the gene ends were 0 bases for V and 7 bases for J; bases not matched to a gene: 8. The CDR3: CASSYSIQGAINEQFF. Here the CDR3 DNA reads TGTGCCAGCAGTTACTCGATTCAGGGGGCGATAAATGAGCAGTTCTTC.

The chain recombines TRBV4-1 with TRBJ2-3; 10 nucleotides line up with TRBD1. Germline V CDR1 and CDR2: MGHRA, YSYEKL. This CDR3 has 14 residues. The V segment lost 9 bases and the J segment 2 bases; nucleotides outside the gene matches: 5. The CDR3: CASRQGADTDTQYF. The CDR3 nucleotides read TGCGCCAGTAGACAGGGGGCGGACACAGATACGCAGTATTTT.

This clone was seen only a few times. Here the CDR3 DNA reads TGTGCCAGCAGGAACCGGGACTTAGAAGCTTTCTTT. This translates into CASRNRDLEAFF. The J gene is TRBJ1-1, the V gene TRBV2; possibly TRBD1 for D (5 bases). This CDR3 contains 12 residues. Trimming removed 6 bases at V and 8 bases at J, with 13 bases between. Germline CDR1 reads SNHLY; CDR2 reads FYNNEI. Variable domain in full (rest from reference TRBV2 and TRBJ1-1): EPEVTQTPSHQVTQMGQEVILRCVPISNHLYFYWYRQILGQKVEFLVSFYNNEISEKSEIFDDQFSVERPDGSNFTLKIRSTKLEDSAMYFCASRNRDLEAFFGQGTRLTVV.

V is TRBV7-6 and J is TRBJ1-1; no firm D call. The V end lost 2 bases, the J end lost 2 bases, and 9 bases lay between the germline ends. The CDR3 loop spans 14 amino acids. Germline assignment: CDR1 SGHVS and CDR2 FNYEAQ. The chain's CDR3 is CASSLFRENTEAFF. The CDR3 DNA follows: TGTGCCAGCAGCTTATTTCGGGAAAACACTGAAGCTTTCTTT.

The rearrangement links TRBV19 to TRBJ1-5; the D is unclear. The V end lost 3 bases, the J end lost 6 bases, and 9 bases lay between the germline ends. The germline V gene encodes CDR1 LNHDA and CDR2 SQIVND (reference sequence). CDR3 size: 13 residues. The CDR3 loop reads CASSMYSGQPQHF. As DNA, the CDR3 is TGTGCCAGTAGTATGTACAGTGGTCAGCCCCAGCATTTT. The complete variable domain, with remaining parts taken from reference TRBV19 and TRBJ1-5, reads DGGITQSPKYLFRKEGQNVTLSCEQNLNHDAMYWYRQDPGQGLRLIYYSQIVNDFQKGDIAEGYSVSREKKESFPLTVTSAQKNPTAFYLCASSMYSGQPQHFGDGTRLSIL.

This chain's CDR3 is CASRDRDSQETQYF. The CDR3 DNA reads as TGCGCCAGCAGAGATCGGGACAGCCAAGAGACCCAGTACTTC. The chain is built from TRBV5-1 and TRBJ2-5; 7 bases map to TRBD1. In germline, CDR1 is SGHRS, CDR2 YFSETQ. The CDR3 sequence is 14 residues long. Trimming cost V 5 bases and J 1 base; bases outside gene matches: 5.

This clone came up a few times. The J gene is TRBJ1-5, the V gene TRBV25-1, with a possible D match to TRBD1 (5 bases). Germline V gene lookup returns CDR1 MGHDK and CDR2 SYGVNS. The CDR3 is 17 amino acids. Trimming removed 3 bases at V and 1 base at J, with 16 bases between. This CDR3 reads CASSDSFEGLSNQPQHF. The CDR3 nucleotides read TGTGCCAGCAGTGATTCTTTCGAGGGACTGAGCAATCAGCCCCAGCATTTT.

This clone was observed once. The chain joins TRBV5-1 to TRBJ1-4; weak D call: TRBD1 (6 bases). The V and J ends lost 4 bases and 8 bases respectively, with 12 bases between them. Germline V lookup: CDR1 SGHRS, CDR2 YFSETQ. This CDR3 comprises 13 residues. CDR3 sequence reads: CASSARDTEKLFF. The DNA for the CDR3 is TGCGCCAGCAGCGCCCGGGACACCGAAAAACTGTTTTTT.

The chain links TRBV29-1 to TRBJ2-3; D might be TRBD2 (6 bases). Trimming stripped 4 bases from V and 0 bases from J, with 11 bases between. CDR3 length: 14 residues. Germline assignment: CDR1 SQVTM and CDR2 ANQGSEA. For the CDR3, the DNA is TGCAGCGTTGTTGGGGACTCTAGCACAGATACGCAGTATTTT. Its protein product is CSVVGDSSTDTQYF.

The chain is built from TRBV7-9 and TRBJ1-4; no clear D. From germline, CDR1 is SEHNR and CDR2 FQNEAQ (reference sequence). Trimming removed 1 base from V and 4 bases from J, with 7 bases in between. CDR3 length equals 14 residues. The CDR3 DNA reads TGTGCCAGCAGCTTAGGACACATTAATGAAAAACTGTTTTTT. Its translation: CASSLGHINEKLFF.

CDR3 region: CASSIEYSNQPQHF. CDR3 nucleotides: TGTGCCAGTAGTATAGAGTATAGCAATCAGCCCCAGCATTTT. The V gene is TRBV19, the J gene TRBJ1-5; D gene uncertain. CDR1 is LNHDA and CDR2 is SQIVND in the germline V gene (reference sequence). The CDR3 has 14 residues. Trimming removed 0 bases from V and 0 bases from J, with 3 bases in between.

This chain connects TRBV13 to TRBJ2-5, with TRBD2 matching 7 bases. This CDR3 has 15 residues. Germline V gives CDR1 PRHDT, CDR2 FYEKMQ (reference sequence). V lost 4 bases to trimming and J lost 5 bases; unmatched junction nucleotides: 10. The chain's CDR3 is CASSSRVRGVETQYF. CDR3 in DNA: TGTGCCAGCAGCTCCCGAGTCCGGGGGGTCGAGACCCAGTACTTC.

The genes are TRBV5-1 and TRBJ2-3; D is ambiguous. With 5 bases removed from V and 6 bases from J, the gap between germline ends came to 16 bases. CDR3 length: 14 residues. Germline V CDR1 and CDR2: SGHRS, YFSETQ. CDR3 region: CASSYQPAADTQYF. For the CDR3, the DNA is TGCGCCAGCAGTTATCAACCGGCGGCGGATACGCAGTATTTT.

The rearrangement uses TRBV4-1 and TRBJ2-7; maybe TRBD1 (5 bases). CDR3 length: 14 residues. Trimming shortened V by 2 bases and J by 2 bases, and 10 bases separated the two germline ends. Looked up from germline, CDR1 is MGHRA and CDR2 is YSYEKL. Written as DNA, the CDR3 is TGCGCCAGCAGCCAACAGACAGAGACCTACGAGCAGTACTTC. It yields the protein CASSQQTETYEQYF.

This clone was found a few times. The genes are TRBV28 and TRBJ2-3, with 10 nucleotides matching TRBD2. Germline CDR1 reads MDHEN; CDR2 reads SYDVKM. The V gene end was trimmed by 4 bases and the J gene end by 6 bases; junction bases not matched to a gene: 16. This CDR3 is built from 18 residues. The CDR3 DNA is TGTGCCAGCAGTTCGAGTTTCGACAGCGGGGGGGCATACGATACGCAGTATTTT. It yields the protein CASSSSFDSGGAYDTQYF.

The table lists this clone with a few counts. The chain has TRBV11-1 and TRBJ2-7, with 9 bases aligning to TRBD1. The CDR3 runs 14 residues. Trimming cost V 5 bases and J 2 bases; bases outside gene matches: 4. CDR1 SGHAT and CDR2 FQDESV come from the germline V gene (reference sequence). CDR3 coding DNA: TGTGCCAGCAGCCCCCGACAGGGGGCCTACGAGCAGTACTTC. Translation: CASSPRQGAYEQYF.

This chain joins TRBV5-3 and TRBJ2-1, with 7 bases identical to TRBD2. TRBV5-3 is reported as an ORF; its role is uncertain. This CDR3 spans 15 amino acids. With V trimmed by 0 bases and J by 6 bases, 6 bases remained unmatched. The CDR3 DNA reads as TGTGCCAGAAGCTTGGCGGCCGGGGGGATCAATGAGCAGTTCTTC. It codes for CARSLAAGGINEQFF.

This clone was seen a single time. The V and J genes are TRBV6-1 and TRBJ1-5; D remains unclear. The CDR3 consists of 15 residues. Per germline, CDR1 MNHNS and CDR2 SASEGT. The ends were cut back, 2 bases at V and 0 bases at J, with 8 bases in the middle. CDR3 nucleotide sequence: TGTGCCAGCAGTGAACAGTTTTATAGCAATCAGCCCCAGCATTTT. Protein product: CASSEQFYSNQPQHF.

This clone came up once. This rearrangement joins TRBV4-1 to TRBJ2-7; perhaps TRBD1 as D (6 bases). With 3 bases removed from V and 5 bases from J, the gap between germline ends came to 23 bases. Germline V gives CDR1 MGHRA, CDR2 YSYEKL. There are 17 residues in the CDR3. The CDR3 nucleotides read TGCGCCAGCAGCCAGTTCCAAACTACAGGGCTGGGGAACGAGCAGTACTTC. Residues: CASSQFQTTGLGNEQYF.

The V call is TRBV7-2, the J call TRBJ1-1; D is possibly TRBD1 (6 bases). Trimming cost V 5 bases and J 3 bases, with 13 bases left between them. Germline V gene lookup returns CDR1 SGHTA and CDR2 FQGNSA. The CDR3 extends over 14 amino acids. CDR3 sequence (DNA): TGTGCCAGCAGCCACAGCAACAGGGACACTGAAGCTTTCTTT. It codes for CASSHSNRDTEAFF.